These T cell receptor beta chains were read from a single sample in a study of CD8 T cells in Susac syndrome. TCRdb processed the immunoSEQ multiplex PCR reads anew with MiXCR; each CDR3 protein has one entry. Here the sample spans over 350,000 distinct CDR3 sequences, approximately 85% being singletons. The sequenced material came from CD8+ T cells from PBMCs. The receptors stem from a human donor with multiple sclerosis. CDR3s include the opening cysteine and the closing phenylalanine or tryptophan. D genes are given only for firm matches. Size values are once, few and many counts, or a class for expanded clones, and some rows have none.

J gene: TRBJ1-2
D gene: .
clone size: once
V gene: TRBV5-5
CDR3 DNA: TGTGCCAGCAGCTTGGGGCAGGTCGATCACTATGGCTACACCTTC
CDR3 protein: CASSLGQVDHYGYTF

J gene: TRBJ2-3
D gene: .
clone size: .
V gene: TRBV27
CDR3 DNA: TGTGCCAGCAGTTTTACAGGGACCACAGATACGCAGTATTTT
CDR3 protein: CASSFTGTTDTQYF

J gene: TRBJ2-5
D gene: TRBD1
clone size: .
V gene: TRBV9
CDR3 DNA: TGTGCCAGCAGCGTAGGCTCGACAGGGCAAGAGACCCAGTACTTC
CDR3 protein: CASSVGSTGQETQYF

J gene: TRBJ1-3
D gene: TRBD1
clone size: .
V gene: TRBV20-1
CDR3 DNA: TGCAGTGCCCAACGTGAATTGGGACAGGCAATCTCTGGAAACACCATATATTTT
CDR3 protein: CSAQRELGQAISGNTIYF

J gene: TRBJ2-1
D gene: .
clone size: .
V gene: TRBV20-1
CDR3 DNA: TGCAGTGCCCGGACATTAGAGAGCTCCTACAATGAGCAGTTCTTC
CDR3 protein: CSARTLESSYNEQFF

J gene: TRBJ1-2
D gene: TRBD1
clone size: once
V gene: TRBV7-9
CDR3 DNA: TGTGCCAGCAGCGCGGGACAGGGGGCAGACTATGGCTACACCTTC
CDR3 protein: CASSAGQGADYGYTF

J gene: TRBJ2-3
D gene: .
clone size: .
V gene: TRBV6-2/TRBV6-3
CDR3 DNA: TGTGCCAGCAGTTACTCGTTACTGCCTACCCGCACAGATACGCAGTATTTT
CDR3 protein: CASSYSLLPTRTDTQYF

J gene: TRBJ2-5
D gene: .
clone size: .
V gene: TRBV5-1
CDR3 DNA: TGCGCCAGCAGCTCAGCGTCGGCGTTCGAAGAGACCCAGTACTTC
CDR3 protein: CASSSASAFEETQYF

J gene: TRBJ2-7
D gene: .
clone size: once
V gene: TRBV6-5
CDR3 DNA: TGTGCCAGCAGTTACTCTGGGGGCCAGTACGTTTCCTACGAGCAGTACTTC
CDR3 protein: CASSYSGGQYVSYEQYF

J gene: TRBJ1-1
D gene: TRBD1
clone size: .
V gene: TRBV5-1
CDR3 DNA: TGCGCCAGCAGCTTAGGACAGGTTTTCAACACTGAAGCTTTCTTT
CDR3 protein: CASSLGQVFNTEAFF

J gene: TRBJ1-5
D gene: TRBD1
clone size: .
V gene: TRBV27
CDR3 DNA: TGTGCCAGCAGTTCCATGGGACAGGGCAATCAGCCCCAGCATTTT
CDR3 protein: CASSSMGQGNQPQHF

J gene: TRBJ1-1
D gene: .
clone size: few
V gene: TRBV19
CDR3 DNA: TGTGCCAGTACCGGGACCTTGAACACTGAAGCTTTCTTT
CDR3 protein: CASTGTLNTEAFF

J gene: TRBJ2-7
D gene: .
clone size: .
V gene: TRBV19
CDR3 DNA: TGTGCCAGTAGTACCGGACGGGGGTACGAGCAGTACTTC
CDR3 protein: CASSTGRGYEQYF

J gene: TRBJ2-6
D gene: TRBD1
clone size: once
V gene: TRBV2
CDR3 DNA: TGTGCCAGCAGTGGGGACAGGGTCACTGGGGCCAACGTCCTGACTTTC
CDR3 protein: CASSGDRVTGANVLTF

J gene: TRBJ2-7
D gene: .
clone size: once
V gene: TRBV5-1
CDR3 DNA: TGCGCCAGCAGCCCGCGGAGGGGGTACTACGAGCAGTACTTC
CDR3 protein: CASSPRRGYYEQYF

J gene: TRBJ1-6
D gene: .
clone size: few
V gene: TRBV6-1
CDR3 DNA: TGTGCCAGCAGTGGAGGACGGTTCTATAATTCACCCCTCCACTTT
CDR3 protein: CASSGGRFYNSPLHF

J gene: TRBJ1-1
D gene: .
clone size: .
V gene: TRBV10-3
CDR3 DNA: TGTGCCATCAGGGGGGAAGAGAACACTGAAGCTTTCTTT
CDR3 protein: CAIRGEENTEAFF

J gene: TRBJ1-3
D gene: .
clone size: .
V gene: TRBV25-1
CDR3 DNA: TGTGCCAGCAGTGAATTCACGTCCTCTGGAAACACCATATATTTT
CDR3 protein: CASSEFTSSGNTIYF

J gene: TRBJ1-1
D gene: .
clone size: .
V gene: TRBV5-8
CDR3 DNA: TGTGCCAGCAGCCCCCGGGGACATCTGAACACTGAAGCTTTCTTT
CDR3 protein: CASSPRGHLNTEAFF

J gene: TRBJ1-1
D gene: .
clone size: .
V gene: TRBV6-5
CDR3 DNA: TGTGCCAGCAGTTACTCCGCGGGGACTGAAGCTTTCTTT
CDR3 protein: CASSYSAGTEAFF

J gene: TRBJ2-3
D gene: .
clone size: .
V gene: TRBV2
CDR3 DNA: TGTGCCAGCAGTGAAATAAACCAGCGGGCCACAGATACGCAGTATTTT
CDR3 protein: CASSEINQRATDTQYF

J gene: TRBJ1-5
D gene: .
clone size: few
V gene: TRBV6-5
CDR3 DNA: TGTGCCAGCAGTTTAGCCTCTCTCCTTTATAGCAATCAGCCCCAGCATTTT
CDR3 protein: CASSLASLLYSNQPQHF

J gene: TRBJ2-5
D gene: .
clone size: .
V gene: TRBV11-2
CDR3 DNA: TGTGCCAGCAGCCCAACAGGGAATCGAGAGACCCAGTACTTC
CDR3 protein: CASSPTGNRETQYF

J gene: TRBJ2-7
D gene: .
clone size: .
V gene: TRBV4-1
CDR3 DNA: TGCGCCAGCAGCCAAGACAGGGAAGGGGACCCCTACGAGCAGTACTTC
CDR3 protein: CASSQDREGDPYEQYF

J gene: TRBJ1-5
D gene: TRBD1
clone size: few
V gene: TRBV5-1
CDR3 DNA: TGCGCCAGCAGCTTGGCCCGGAGCGACAGGGAAGGGGGAAGGAGCAATCAGCCCCAGCATTTT
CDR3 protein: CASSLARSDREGGRSNQPQHF

J gene: TRBJ1-5
D gene: TRBD1
clone size: .
V gene: TRBV10-3
CDR3 DNA: TGTGCCATCGCGACAGGGGATAGCAATCAGCCCCAGCATTTT
CDR3 protein: CAIATGDSNQPQHF

J gene: TRBJ2-2
D gene: TRBD1
clone size: .
V gene: TRBV5-1
CDR3 DNA: TGCGCCAGCAGCTTCAGGGGGCTCCACCCCACCGGGGAGCTGTTTTTT
CDR3 protein: CASSFRGLHPTGELFF

J gene: TRBJ2-4
D gene: TRBD1
clone size: once
V gene: TRBV3-1
CDR3 DNA: TGTGCCAGCAGCCAAGTAACACAGGGGGTGTCCAAAAACATTCAGTACTTC
CDR3 protein: CASSQVTQGVSKNIQYF

J gene: TRBJ2-1
D gene: TRBD2
clone size: .
V gene: TRBV11-3
CDR3 DNA: TGTGCCAGCAGCTTAGGTTCCGGACTAGCGGACGACCAACCCTTCTCCTACAATGAGCAGTTCTTC
CDR3 protein: CASSLGSGLADDQPFSYNEQFF

J gene: TRBJ2-7
D gene: .
clone size: once
V gene: TRBV10-2
CDR3 DNA: TGCGCCAGCAGTGATAGTTGGCGAGACAGCTCCTACGAGCAGTACTTC
CDR3 protein: CASSDSWRDSSYEQYF

J gene: TRBJ1-1
D gene: .
clone size: .
V gene: TRBV4-1
CDR3 DNA: TGCGCCAGCAGCCAGGGCGACAGGACGACTGAAGCTTTCTTT
CDR3 protein: CASSQGDRTTEAFF

J gene: TRBJ1-5
D gene: .
clone size: .
V gene: TRBV27
CDR3 DNA: TGTGCCAGCAGCCATGGGCGGCAGAGCAATCAGCCCCAGCATTTT
CDR3 protein: CASSHGRQSNQPQHF

J gene: TRBJ1-1
D gene: TRBD1
clone size: .
V gene: TRBV6-4
CDR3 DNA: TGTGCCAGCAAGGGGACAGGGGGCTTGGAGGACACTGAAGCTTTCTTT
CDR3 protein: CASKGTGGLEDTEAFF

J gene: TRBJ1-2
D gene: TRBD1
clone size: .
V gene: TRBV5-1
CDR3 DNA: TGCGCCAGCAGCTTGGAGGCAGGGGGCGATAAGGTCTATGGCTACACCTTC
CDR3 protein: CASSLEAGGDKVYGYTF

J gene: TRBJ2-7
D gene: TRBD1
clone size: once
V gene: TRBV20-1
CDR3 DNA: TGCAGTGCTAGACCTCTTCCCGGGACAGAGTACGAGCAGTACTTC
CDR3 protein: CSARPLPGTEYEQYF

J gene: TRBJ2-3
D gene: TRBD2
clone size: .
V gene: TRBV3-1
CDR3 DNA: TGTGCCAGCACCGACCGGGGGGGATTGAGAGATACGCAGTATTTT
CDR3 protein: CASTDRGGLRDTQYF

J gene: TRBJ2-1
D gene: TRBD1
clone size: .
V gene: TRBV14
CDR3 DNA: TGTGCCAGCAGCCAAGGTTATAGTCGGACAGGTTCAGGGGATGAGCAGTTCTTC
CDR3 protein: CASSQGYSRTGSGDEQFF

J gene: TRBJ2-1
D gene: .
clone size: .
V gene: TRBV5-5
CDR3 DNA: TGTGCCAGCAGCCAGGACATCACCTCCTACAATGAGCAGTTCTTC
CDR3 protein: CASSQDITSYNEQFF

J gene: TRBJ2-3
D gene: .
clone size: once
V gene: TRBV12-3/TRBV12-4
CDR3 DNA: TGTGCCAGCAGTTCGGTTAGGACCACAGATACGCAGTATTTT
CDR3 protein: CASSSVRTTDTQYF

J gene: TRBJ1-2
D gene: .
clone size: .
V gene: TRBV2
CDR3 DNA: TGTGCCAGCAGTGGCAGGGTCAACTATGGCTACACCTTC
CDR3 protein: CASSGRVNYGYTF

J gene: TRBJ2-5
D gene: .
clone size: .
V gene: TRBV5-1
CDR3 DNA: TGCGCCAGCAGCCTAACCGCCTTGCAGGGGTACCAAGAGACCCAGTACTTC
CDR3 protein: CASSLTALQGYQETQYF

J gene: TRBJ2-5
D gene: TRBD1
clone size: .
V gene: TRBV6-1
CDR3 DNA: TGTGCCAGCAGTCCCGGAACCACTATAGGACAGGGGAGGGAGACCCAGTACTTC
CDR3 protein: CASSPGTTIGQGRETQYF